The entry that follows covers one TCR beta chain sequence. The trim removed 5 bases at V and 3 bases at J, leaving 2 bases unmatched. Germline CDR1 reads SGHAT; CDR2 reads FQNNGV. This CDR3 region has 13 residues. These data belong to a study of early T cells in non-severe SARS-CoV-2 infection. In TCRdb, the 5' RACE reads were re-called with MiXCR into one record per CDR3 protein. This sample yields around 82,000 distinct CDR3 sequences, of which about 11% are seen a single time; approximately 4.5% belongs to the top ten. The specimen was whole blood. The chain is built from TRBV11-2 and TRBJ1-1; 8 positions match TRBD1. This clonotype was sampled from an adult who was a healthcare worker with PCR-confirmed SARS-CoV-2 infection or an uninfected control (not recorded which). This CDR3 reads CASSNRGDTEAFF. The CDR3 DNA follows: TGTGCCAGCAGCAACAGGGGGGACACTGAAGCTTTCTTT.